These T cell receptor beta chains were read from a single sample in a study of monozygotic twins with inflammatory bowel disease. TCRdb reprocessed the 5' RACE reads and keeps a single row for each CDR3 protein, giving no DNA. This specimen shows a few hundred thousand distinct CDR3 sequences; the ten leading clones hold about 2.5%. The sequencing sample was made of blood. The receptors were gathered from a human donor with ulcerative colitis or Crohn's disease, or a healthy co-twin of an affected twin (not recorded which). Each CDR3 is given with its conserved first and last residue.

j_gene	v_gene	CDR3aa
TRBJ2-4	TRBV5-6	CASIKRWTGENIQYF
TRBJ2-7	TRBV5-1	CASSLAGGNNEQYF
TRBJ2-3	TRBV6-2/TRBV6-3	CASSSNLLLDRTRILDTQYF
TRBJ2-3	TRBV4-1	CASSSGGSRTDTQYF
TRBJ2-7	TRBV29-1	CSTAKGLPDIEQYF
TRBJ2-3	TRBV11-2	CASSPSGKYTQYF
TRBJ2-2	TRBV3-1	CASSQATGNVDTGELFF
TRBJ2-1	TRBV24-1	CATSDLRRGSYNEQFF
TRBJ2-5	TRBV11-1	CASSPGGFVAGGYKETQYF
TRBJ2-5	TRBV6-5	CASSYSQETQYF
TRBJ1-2	TRBV4-3	CASSQELDPRNYYGYTF
TRBJ1-5	TRBV20-1	CSARRQGNQPQHF
TRBJ2-5	TRBV20-1	CSAPKPLGGQETQYF
TRBJ2-1	TRBV3-1	CASSQDSGGLILVYNEQFF
TRBJ2-5	TRBV6-5	CASSYSELMETQYF
TRBJ2-7	TRBV7-2	CASSLETGIQYF